Listed below are T cell receptor beta chains from one sample, sequenced in a study of monozygotic twins with inflammatory bowel disease. After re-calling the 5' RACE reads, TCRdb lists one entry per CDR3 protein, DNA absent. This listing includes some 89,000 distinct CDR3 sequences. Sequencing was done on a sample of blood. The receptors derive from a human donor with ulcerative colitis or Crohn's disease, or a healthy co-twin of an affected twin (not recorded which). Both conserved end residues are part of each CDR3. Part of the rows lack a size; the others show once, few, many or a class for expanded clones.

V: TRBV5-1; size: -; J: TRBJ1-6; CDR3: CATNTGGRDSPLHF
V: TRBV7-9; size: -; J: TRBJ1-2; CDR3: CASSFGRGYGYTF
V: TRBV5-1; size: -; J: TRBJ2-1; CDR3: CASRAQGAGNEQFF
V: TRBV5-1; size: -; J: TRBJ2-3; CDR3: CASSLEFGSGLAGTDTQYF
V: TRBV24-1; size: -; J: TRBJ2-7; CDR3: CATSDSGQGAGYEQYF
V: TRBV18; size: -; J: TRBJ2-1; CDR3: CASSPLERAPQFF
V: TRBV12-3/TRBV12-4; size: -; J: TRBJ1-6; CDR3: CASSFGQGFLNSPLHF
V: TRBV11-2; size: -; J: TRBJ2-1; CDR3: CASSLISGTEQFF
V: TRBV7-2; size: -; J: TRBJ2-7; CDR3: CASSLAGQSYEQYF
V: TRBV16; size: -; J: TRBJ1-5; CDR3: CASSQYGGWDQPQHF
V: TRBV5-6; size: -; J: TRBJ2-1; CDR3: CASSLPDSSNEQFF
V: TRBV29-1; size: -; J: TRBJ2-3; CDR3: CSVNQAGGDTQYF
V: TRBV18; size: -; J: TRBJ1-1; CDR3: CASSPSGYLRGRRAFF
V: TRBV19; size: -; J: TRBJ1-6; CDR3: CASTSSGPYNSPLHF
V: TRBV14; size: -; J: TRBJ2-7; CDR3: CASSHSYEQYF
V: TRBV6-1; size: -; J: TRBJ1-5; CDR3: CASTGTAAGQPQHF
V: TRBV6-1; size: -; J: TRBJ2-7; CDR3: CASSDPVGSGTYEQYF
V: TRBV29-1; size: -; J: TRBJ1-3; CDR3: CSVEGTQGSTDTIYF
V: TRBV5-6; size: -; J: TRBJ2-5; CDR3: CASSLENRGIETQYF
V: TRBV3-1; size: -; J: TRBJ2-5; CDR3: CASRQAETQYF
V: TRBV20-1; size: medium-sized; J: TRBJ1-2; CDR3: CSASVSANPKGYTF
V: TRBV20-1; size: -; J: TRBJ1-2; CDR3: CSASIGGGSGYTF
V: TRBV5-1; size: -; J: TRBJ2-1; CDR3: CASSPRRGGPSSTYNEQFF
V: TRBV18; size: -; J: TRBJ2-3; CDR3: CASSPRRAGTDTQYF
V: TRBV12-3/TRBV12-4; size: -; J: TRBJ1-2; CDR3: CASRPTLGEIGYTF
V: TRBV6-5; size: -; J: TRBJ2-5; CDR3: CASSYSDRLKETQYF
V: TRBV12-3/TRBV12-4; size: -; J: TRBJ1-2; CDR3: CASSPGGVGGYTF
V: TRBV29-1; size: -; J: TRBJ2-5; CDR3: CSVTGPTGTETQYF
V: TRBV3-1; size: -; J: TRBJ2-3; CDR3: CASSQAGAGVTDTQYF
V: TRBV27; size: -; J: TRBJ1-2; CDR3: CASRSTVEDYTF
V: TRBV18; size: -; J: TRBJ2-3; CDR3: CASSPLSTDTQYF
V: TRBV6-1; size: -; J: TRBJ2-6; CDR3: CASSKVFGVPLPGANVLTF
V: TRBV12-3/TRBV12-4; size: -; J: TRBJ1-5; CDR3: CASSFWASQPQHF
V: TRBV5-1; size: -; J: TRBJ2-6; CDR3: CASSTLVTGGANVLTF
V: TRBV6-5; size: -; J: TRBJ2-1; CDR3: CASSFRGISYNEQFF
V: TRBV20-1; size: -; J: TRBJ2-1; CDR3: CSARDRLAGMNEQFF
V: TRBV4-1; size: -; J: TRBJ2-1; CDR3: CASSHDRENEQFF
V: TRBV28; size: -; J: TRBJ1-2; CDR3: CASSLWAEDGYTF
V: TRBV12-3/TRBV12-4; size: -; J: TRBJ2-2; CDR3: CASSRDRGTGELFF
V: TRBV20-1; size: -; J: TRBJ1-4; CDR3: CSARDLDREKLIF
V: TRBV11-2; size: -; J: TRBJ1-4; CDR3: CASSPTGDGEKLFF
V: TRBV6-5; size: -; J: TRBJ1-1; CDR3: CASSPQRLSEAFF
V: TRBV11-2; size: -; J: TRBJ1-2; CDR3: CASSFMGGSYGYTF
V: TRBV25-1; size: -; J: TRBJ1-6; CDR3: CASSGSSTSYNSPLHF
V: TRBV12-3/TRBV12-4; size: -; J: TRBJ1-4; CDR3: CASSPSRTAEKLFF